Sequencing of this T cell receptor beta chain was carried out in a study of control samples from healthy donors and cancer patients. Data came from immunoSEQ multiplex PCR; TCRdb stores just in-frame clones and leaves some out. The sample records under 65,000 clones, around 93% being singletons. This CDR3 has 17 residues. V gave up 4 bases and J gave up 0 bases, with 16 bases separating them. Germline values: CDR1 SGHNT, CDR2 YYREEE (reference sequence). Sequenced material: PBMCs. The receptor comes from a man aged 30 to 39 with colorectal cancer. The V and J genes are TRBV5-4 and TRBJ1-4; weak D call: TRBD1 (6 bases). CDR3 loop: CASSIWTDFATNEKLFF. CDR3 coding DNA: TGTGCCAGCAGCATCTGGACAGATTTTGCAACTAATGAAAAACTGTTTTTT.